This TCR beta chain was observed in a study of shared clonotypes between healthy human individuals. Profiled with immunoSEQ multiplex PCR; TCRdb holds only in-frame clones, not every one. The table lists about 1 million clones, under 80% of them singletons. This clone was observed a single time. Sequencing used memory CD4+ T cells sorted from blood. The subset here: CD45RA-negative fraction. This clonotype originated in a man between 18 and 29 years old in good health.

The CDR3 DNA reads TGTGCCAGTAGTGACAGGAGTTATAGCAATCAGCCCCAGCATTTT. Amino acid sequence: CASSDRSYSNQPQHF. The chain joins TRBV19 to TRBJ1-5; a weak D match, TRBD1 (6 bases). CDR1 LNHDA and CDR2 SQIVND come from the germline V gene (reference sequence). There are 15 residues in the CDR3. Trimming removed 5 bases at V and 0 bases at J, with 11 bases between.